Reported below is one TCR beta chain. Its specificity is unknown. This entry comes from a study of PD-L1 blockade in urothelial cancer. Study results and limitations: A below-median TCR clonality in blood before treatment predicted better survival.

Produced via immunoSEQ multiplex PCR; TCRdb's table is partial and in-frame only. The sample yields some 50,000 clones, around 85% seen once. Time point here: pretreatment peripheral blood. Patients had locally advanced or metastatic urothelial carcinoma. The sequence derives from a woman between 55 and 75 years old with urothelial cancer. The sequences come from PBMCs, collected around atezolizumab (anti-PD-L1) treatment.

The chain's CDR3 is CASSFSSGGTDTQYF. As DNA, the CDR3 is TGTGCCAGCAGCTTTTCTAGCGGTGGCACAGATACGCAGTATTTT. The genes are TRBV11-3 and TRBJ2-3; 7 bases line up with TRBD2. Germline CDR1 and CDR2: SGHNT and YENEEA. J was trimmed by 1 base and V by 3 bases; bases with no gene match: 4. This CDR3 comprises 15 residues.